This T cell receptor beta chain was captured by sequencing in a study of blood T cell repertoires in COVID-19 (dated by TCRdb to the early 2020s). Context from the whole study: Samples from collaborators originated in the United States, Italy and Spain and spanned both the acute and convalescent phases of COVID-19. Where available, HLA class I and class II types were obtained from metadata supplied by the sample provider rather than from assay-based typing. The material from the prospective study consisted of cDNA or gDNA derived from T cells, B-cell-depleted T cells, or PBMCs. The dataset comprised deeply sampled blood TCRbeta repertoires from subjects exposed to, actively infected with, or recovered from COVID-19. The sample metadata nearly always contained a de-identified subject ID, COVID-19 status, age in years and sex. The repertoires were released in a freely available public database intended as a resource for research on the immune response to SARS-CoV-2. The samples were drawn from the first 160 participants of the ongoing ImmuneRACE study and from over 950 subjects provided by 6 global collaborators.

Summary of the overall study and its limitations: How much clinical and demographic metadata was included differed by source and by participant, and the metadata was provided uncurated.

Collaborating institutions collected whole blood in K2EDTA tubes following their own protocols. For TCRbeta analysis, collaborators shipped samples in one of three forms: frozen whole blood, isolated PBMCs, or DNA extracted from either of those sample types. TCRbeta CDR3 regions were amplified from genomic DNA using the immunoSEQ Assay, a bias-controlled multiplex PCR. The paper's data handling went like this. Nucleated cell counts per sample were estimated from amplification of reference gene primers within the assay. To quantify the absolute abundance of each unique TCRbeta CDR3 rearrangement, sequence reads were collapsed and filtered. For each sample, productive Simpson clonality was calculated by taking the square root of Simpson's diversity index across productive rearrangements. Not all clones reach the TCRdb copy of this immuneACCESS table, which keeps in-frame sequences only. Checked studies attribute under half of the gap to unresolved V genes and leave the rest unexplained. V, J and clone size are those of that table, while D and trimming were read from the DNA. The sample table holds around 100,000 clones, of which roughly 90% were seen once. Roughly 6.2% of the sample is taken by the ten largest.

Reading the germline V gene (reference sequence) gives CDR1 SGHNT and CDR2 YYREEE. Unmatched junction bases come to 5, with V trimmed by 4 bases and J by 6 bases. The cysteine opens and the phenylalanine closes a CDR3 of 15 amino acids. Just CDR3 DNA is preserved here, 45 bases in frame from base 1. Of note for this clone: Its binding antigen is unknown. Per-base quality was not reported, and no clone a single base away is much larger than it.

Sequencing used peripheral blood. The receptor was isolated from a human donor in a cohort sampled during active COVID-19. The rearrangement joined TRBV5-4 to TRBJ2-3, and TRBD2 aligns with 13 junction nucleotides. CDR3 region: CASSPGLAGEDTQYF. The nucleotides read TGTGCCAGCAGCCCCGGACTAGCGGGAGAGGATACGCAGTATTTT.